The 15 T cell receptor beta chains reported below all come from one sample, sequenced in a study of tumor-infiltrating lymphocytes in primary liver carcinoma. Between 20 and 30 mg of unsorted bulk tissue served as the source from which RNA and DNA were co-extracted. From roughly 0.45 ug total RNA, TCR beta cDNA was generated with a primer in the constant region. Three-round nested multiplex PCR performed with slightly modified ARM-PCR produced the TCR beta libraries. Use of TRBV1-TRBV30 forward primers with a C-beta reverse primer characterized the first two PCR rounds, which lasted about 9 cycles each. Via MiXCR, TCRdb re-called the multiplex PCR reads, giving one row per CDR3 protein. The sample carries approximately 53,000 distinct CDR3 sequences, around 73% recorded once. The sequenced sample consisted of liver tumor tissue from sampling region 5. As to subset: tumor region T5, tumor centre. The receptors were sampled from a middle-aged man with primary liver carcinoma and hepatitis B virus infection.

Concerning this clonotype: The junction shows a germline mismatch at one end, possibly a read error. The genes are TRBV4-1 and TRBJ2-1, with D perhaps matching TRBD2 (5 bases). Germline-derived CDR1 and CDR2 are MGHRA and YSYEKL. The CDR3 sequence is 16 residues long. The CDR3 region is CSSSQEVGDVYNEQFF. CDR3 sequence (DNA): TGCTCCAGCAGCCAAGAAGTGGGAGACGTCTACAATGAGCAGTTCTTC.

Regarding this clonotype: One end of the junction is discordant with germline, which a read error may explain. J is TRBJ2-1 and V is TRBV12-3 or TRBV12-4, with 7 nucleotides matching TRBD2. This CDR3 comprises 18 residues. The CDR3 DNA reads as TGTGTCAGCAGGATGAGACCCCCGGGACTACTCTCCTACAATGAGCAGTTCTTC. Encoded protein: CVSRMRPPGLLSYNEQFF.

Comments on this clonotype: A much larger clone differs from this one at a single base, so this may be a read error. The chain carries TRBV7-9 and TRBJ1-1; D is unresolved. CDR1 SEHNR and CDR2 FQNEAQ come from the germline V gene (reference sequence). CDR3 size: 14 residues. Trimming took 5 bases from V and 10 from J, leaving 20 bases between them. The CDR3 coding sequence is TGTGCCAGCAGCCTCAATCAGGTGAGTATTAGAGCTTTCTTT. It codes for CASSLNQVSIRAFF.

This clonotype has only one observation. In this CDR3 the conserved last residue, phenylalanine or tryptophan, is missing, so a read error is likely. The chain is built from TRBV5-6 and TRBJ2-7; D is possibly TRBD1 (5 bases). Per germline, CDR1 SGHDT and CDR2 YYEEEE. The CDR3 consists of 15 residues. This chain's CDR3 is CASSRTWIGSYKQYS. DNA for the CDR3: TGTGCCAGCAGTCGGACATGGATCGGGTCCTACAAGCAGTACTCC.

Many counts were recorded for this clonotype. The J gene is TRBJ2-7, the V gene TRBV7-9; D unclear. This CDR3 is built from 12 residues. Looked up from germline, CDR1 is SEHNR and CDR2 is FQNEAQ (reference sequence). Trimming took 5 bases from V and 0 from J, leaving 5 bases between them. The CDR3 DNA is TGTGCCAGCAGCGCAGTCTCCTACGAGCAGTACTTC. Translation gives CASSAVSYEQYF.

Note on this clonotype: Likely a read error: the CDR3 ends without its conserved phenylalanine or tryptophan. The V call is TRBV29-1, the J call TRBJ2-7; no clear D. V dropped 5 bases and J dropped 6 bases, with 11 bases sitting between them. This CDR3 contains 11 residues. Germline loops: CDR1 SQVTM, CDR2 ANQGSEA. Here the CDR3 reads CSVRRGIEQYL. CDR3 bases: TGCAGCGTTCGACGTGGAATCGAGCAGTACCTC.

Notes on this clonotype: Given the absence of the conserved phenylalanine or tryptophan at the CDR3 end, a read error is likely. The chain employs TRBV6-6 and TRBJ2-7, with no clear D. Trimming pared 7 bases from V and 7 bases from J, leaving 11 bases between. The CDR3 covers 11 residues. Per germline, CDR1 MNHNY and CDR2 SVGAGI (reference sequence). The CDR3 here is CASNPSEEQYL. Written as DNA, the CDR3 is TGTGCCAGCAATCCCTCGGAGGAGCAGTACTTG.

With regard to this clonotype: This may come from a read error, since a much larger clone is one base off. This rearrangement joins TRBV9 to TRBJ1-1; no clear D. CDR1 and CDR2 from the germline V gene are SGDLS and YYNGEE. CDR3 length: 14 residues. The CDR3 loop reads CAGSPSTLDTEAFF. CDR3 sequence (DNA): TGTGCCGGCAGCCCGTCCACCTTGGACACTGAAGCTTTCTTT.

With respect to this clonotype: The junction departs from the called germline gene at one end, perhaps through a read error. The chain combines TRBV30 with TRBJ1-6; no definite D call. Germline V CDR1 and CDR2: GTSNPN, SVGIG (reference sequence). This CDR3 has 14 amino acids. CDR3 amino acids: CARRGQSNNSPLHF. In DNA, the CDR3 is TGTGCCAGGAGAGGGCAGTCAAATAATTCACCCCTTCACTTT.

This sequence joins TRBV5-6 and TRBJ2-1; no clear D. The V and J ends lost 8 bases and 5 bases respectively, with 14 bases between them. The germline gives CDR1 SGHDT, CDR2 YYEEEE. The CDR3 consists of 13 residues. In nucleotides, the CDR3 is TGTGCCAGTACCGTAGGACCGAACAATGAGCAGTTCTTC. Translating gives CASTVGPNNEQFF.

Regarding this clonotype: One end of the junction fails to match germline, which may point to a read error. V is TRBV11-1 and J is TRBJ2-3, with D perhaps being TRBD1 or TRBD2 (5 bases each). There are 19 residues in the CDR3. Germline CDR1 and CDR2: SGHAT and FQDESV (reference sequence). The CDR3 region is CASSSGGNSVGARTDTRYF. In DNA form, the CDR3 reads TGTGCCAGTAGCTCTGGGGGAAACTCTGTTGGAGCCCGCACAGATACGCGGTATTTT.

Worth noting for this clonotype: Because the CDR3 is missing its conserved closing phenylalanine or tryptophan, this is likely a read error. This rearrangement joins TRBV28 to TRBJ1-1; TRBD1 might be the D (6 bases). CDR1 is MDHEN, CDR2 SYDVKM, per germline. The V gene lost 4 bases and the J gene lost 3 bases, with 9 bases spanning the gap. The CDR3 totals 13 residues. The CDR3 nucleotides are TGTGCCAGCAGTTGGAGGGGGGACACTGAAGCTTTCCTT. Translated, it gives CASSWRGDTEAFL.

This clonotype was recorded many times. The chain carries TRBV5-1 and TRBJ2-5; TRBD2 matches at 9 bases. CDR1 is SGHRS, CDR2 YFSETQ, per germline. The CDR3 is made up of 15 amino acids. The V and J ends lost 3 bases and 4 bases, in that order; junction bases with no gene match: 7. CDR3 region: CASSYIAGAGETQYF. CDR3 coding DNA: TGCGCCAGCAGCTATATAGCGGGAGCCGGAGAGACCCAGTACTTC.

In DNA, the CDR3 is TGCAGCGATGATGATAAGGCTAGCGGGGAGGCCCAGTACTTC. Protein sequence: CSDDDKASGEAQYF. The J gene is TRBJ2-5, the V gene TRBV29-1; 9 bases fit TRBD2. V was pared by 7 bases and J by 9 bases, with 15 bases of the junction left unmatched. In germline, CDR1 is SQVTM, CDR2 ANQGSEA. The CDR3 totals 14 residues.

The rearrangement uses TRBV4-3 and TRBJ2-5; TRBD2 matches at 10 bases. The CDR3 runs 16 residues. Germline V CDR1 and CDR2: LGHNA, YSLEER. V was clipped by 0 bases and J by 5 bases; unmatched bases: 6. CDR3 amino acids: CASSQEVAGGSETQYF. CDR3 DNA sequence: TGCGCCAGCAGCCAAGAAGTAGCGGGAGGAAGTGAGACCCAGTACTTC.